Below, 25 T cell receptor beta chains from the same sample are listed, as sequenced in a study of molecular identifiers for immune sequencing clone quantification. Via MiXCR, TCRdb re-called the PCR reads, giving one row per CDR3 protein. The table lists around 100,000 distinct CDR3 sequences, around 37% of them singletons. Specimen: naive CD8+ T cells from blood, with Jurkat cell RNA spiked in. The subset here: FACS-sorted CD8+CD4-CCR7+CD45RA+ naive T cells. These receptors were collected from a human donor in good health. Some libraries in this study had Jurkat cell RNA spiked in.

In its sample, this clonotype was seen a few times. V and J are TRBV7-6 and TRBJ2-2, with D unresolved. Per the germline V gene, CDR1 is SGHVS and CDR2 is FNYEAQ. This CDR3 has 14 amino acids. V lost 5 bases to trimming and J lost 3 bases, with 10 bases between them. This CDR3 is CASSRVPDTGELFF. CDR3 DNA: TGTGCCAGCAGCCGAGTACCCGACACCGGGGAGCTGTTTTTT.

J is TRBJ2-1 and V is TRBV27; 15 bases agree with TRBD2. Germline V gene lookup returns CDR1 MNHEY and CDR2 SMNVEV (reference sequence). The trim removed 1 base at V and 8 bases at J, leaving 9 bases unmatched. The length of the CDR3 is 18 residues. The CDR3 DNA reads as TGTGCCAGCAGTTTATTGTACGGACTAGCGGGAGGGATCCATGAGCAGTTCTTC. Amino acid sequence: CASSLLYGLAGGIHEQFF.

As for this clonotype: A much larger clone sits a single nucleotide away, making a read error possible. V usage is TRBV6-2 or TRBV6-3 and J usage is TRBJ1-2; D remains unclear. CDR1 and CDR2 from the germline V gene are MNHEY and SVGEGT. CDR3 size: 11 residues. V lost 6 bases and J lost 6, with 8 bases in between. DNA for the CDR3: TGTGCCAGCAGGCAAGGCAATGGCTACACCTTC. It yields the protein CASRQGNGYTF.

A few counts support this clonotype. This chain joins TRBV11-2 and TRBJ2-3; 9 bases are a match to TRBD2. The CDR3 is made up of 19 amino acids. V trimming: 0 bases; J trimming: 4 bases; junction bases outside the gene matches: 14. Germline V gene data show CDR1 as SGHAT and CDR2 as FQNNGV. The chain's CDR3 is CASSLDPVAGVGAADTQYF. CDR3 sequence (DNA): TGTGCCAGCAGCTTAGATCCAGTAGCGGGAGTTGGAGCAGCAGATACGCAGTATTTT.

As for this clonotype: One base away lies a much larger clone, so this may be a sequencing read error. This rearrangement joins TRBV7-2 to TRBJ2-3; D not resolved. Germline V gives CDR1 SGHTA, CDR2 FQGNSA. The CDR3 spans 15 residues. Here the CDR3 reads CASSSRAFTTATQYF. CDR3 nucleotides: TGTGCCAGCAGCTCTAGGGCCTTTACCACAGCTACGCAGTATTTT. Supplemented by reference TRBV7-2 and TRBJ2-3, the full variable domain reads GAGVSQSPSNKVTEKGKDVELRCDPISGHTALYWYRQSLGQGLEFLIYFQGNSAPDKSGLPSDRFSAERTGGSVSTLTIQRTQQEDSAVYLCASSSRAFTTATQYFGPGTRLTVL.

In its sample, this clonotype was seen a few times. The CDR3 spells CASSGAEAFF. CDR3 in DNA: TGTGCCAGCAGTGGCGCTGAAGCTTTCTTT. This chain uses TRBV7-9 with TRBJ1-1; D uncertain. This CDR3 has 10 residues. Germline V CDR1 and CDR2: SEHNR, FQNEAQ (reference sequence). Trimming stripped 6 bases from V and 6 bases from J, with 5 bases between.

The sample holds one count of this clonotype. This chain links TRBV7-9 with TRBJ2-3; D gene ambiguous. CDR3 length: 15 residues. Per germline, CDR1 SEHNR and CDR2 FQNEAQ (reference sequence). Deletions cut 5 bases from V and 2 bases from J, with 14 bases between. For the CDR3, the DNA is TGTGCCAGCAGCCCTAGATGGTGCCCCACAGATACGCAGTATTTT. This gives the protein CASSPRWCPTDTQYF.

The chain is built from TRBV21-1 and TRBJ2-7; the table calls TRBD1, which could not be checked here. TRBV21-1 is recorded as a pseudogene. This CDR3 is built from 14 residues. CDR3 sequence (DNA): TGTGCCAGCAAGATCCAGGGGGCTTCCTACGAGCAGTACTTC. It codes for CASKIQGASYEQYF.

Ten or more counts support this clonotype. The chain is built from TRBV19 and TRBJ2-7, with 9 bases fitting TRBD1. CDR1 and CDR2 (germline): LNHDA, SQIVND (reference sequence). This CDR3 contains 15 residues. V was pared by 6 bases and J by 3 bases, with 9 bases of the junction left unmatched. The CDR3 region is CASSLGTGYIYEQYF. CDR3 coding DNA: TGTGCCAGTAGCCTCGGGACAGGGTACATCTACGAGCAGTACTTC.

A remark on this clonotype: A read error is likely, as this CDR3 ends without the conserved phenylalanine or tryptophan. The CDR3 DNA sequence: TGCAGCGCGGAGAGCGGGAGCGGCTACGAGCAGTACCTC. Protein product: CSAESGSGYEQYL. The chain links TRBV29-1 to TRBJ2-7; TRBD2 agrees at 8 bases. Germline CDR1 SQVTM, CDR2 ANQGSEA. The CDR3 has 13 amino acids. Losses at the gene ends were 7 bases for V and 3 bases for J; bases not matched to a gene: 8.

In its sample, this clonotype was seen a few times. The chain recombines TRBV24-1 with TRBJ2-3; 8 bases align to TRBD1. The CDR3 spans 18 residues. Germline values: CDR1 KGHDR, CDR2 SFDVKD. V lost 7 bases to trimming and J lost 4 bases; unmatched junction nucleotides: 18. The CDR3 is CATSERFRDRGNPDTQYF. DNA for the CDR3: TGTGCCACCAGCGAACGTTTCCGTGACAGGGGAAACCCAGATACGCAGTATTTT.

There are a few counts of this clonotype. The chain recombines TRBV7-7 with TRBJ2-7; possibly TRBD2 for D (7 bases). Per germline, CDR1 SSHAT and CDR2 FNYEAQ (reference sequence). The V end was cut by 1 base, the J end by 3 bases, with 13 bases between. The length of the CDR3 is 15 residues. The CDR3 sequence is CASSLGRGLGYEQYF. The DNA for the CDR3 is TGTGCCAGCAGCTTAGGGCGGGGGCTTGGCTACGAGCAGTACTTC.

The V and J genes are TRBV7-2 and TRBJ2-1; D is undetermined. CDR3 length: 15 residues. From germline, CDR1 is SGHTA and CDR2 FQGNSA. The germline V and J ends were trimmed by 0 bases and 2 bases, with 8 bases remaining between them. The CDR3 DNA reads TGTGCCAGCAGCTTAGCCACTCACCCCTACAATGAGCAGTTCTTC. This gives the protein CASSLATHPYNEQFF.

The table lists this clonotype with a few counts. The chain joins TRBV28 to TRBJ2-6; no reliable D call. There are 16 residues in the CDR3. Germline CDR1 and CDR2: MDHEN and SYDVKM. V was shortened by 4 bases and J by 0 bases, with 10 bases between the two germline ends. The DNA for the CDR3 is TGTGCCAGCAGTTCGCTGATGAGCTCTGGGGCCAACGTCCTGACTTTC. Its translation: CASSSLMSSGANVLTF.

In regard to this clonotype: At one end the junction does not follow the germline gene, possibly because of a read error. CDR3 region: CSSTGLNQPQHF. DNA for the CDR3: TGTTCCAGTACAGGGTTAAATCAGCCCCAGCATTTT. This rearrangement joins TRBV19 to TRBJ1-5; tentatively, D is TRBD1 (6 bases). The CDR3 spans 12 residues. Germline CDR1 is LNHDA and CDR2 is SQIVND (reference sequence). Full variable domain (remainder filled in from reference TRBV19 and TRBJ1-5): DGGITQSPKYLFRKEGQNVTLSCEQNLNHDAMYWYRQDPGQGLRLIYYSQIVNDFQKGDIAEGYSVSREKKESFPLTVTSAQKNPTAFYLCSSTGLNQPQHFGDGTRLSIL.

The rearrangement joins TRBV9 to TRBJ2-7; 7 bases line up with TRBD2. The CDR3 totals 12 residues. V was clipped by 4 bases and J by 12 bases; unmatched bases: 10. The germline V gene has CDR1 SGDLS and CDR2 YYNGEE. The CDR3 spells CASSPRMKRGYF. The CDR3 DNA sequence: TGTGCCAGCAGCCCTCGTATGAAGCGGGGGTACTTC.

This clonotype was seen many times. The chain recombines TRBV7-9 with TRBJ1-4, with a weak D call TRBD1 (6 bases). Trimming stripped 0 bases from V and 7 bases from J, with 12 bases between. This CDR3 region has 15 residues. CDR1 SEHNR and CDR2 FQNEAQ come from the germline V gene (reference sequence). The CDR3 sequence: CASSLAQQGGEKLFF. Written as DNA, the CDR3 is TGTGCCAGCAGCTTAGCGCAACAGGGTGGTGAAAAACTGTTTTTT. The full variable domain, completed using reference TRBV7-9 and TRBJ1-4, is DTGVSQNPRHKITKRGQNVTFRCDPISEHNRLYWYRQTLGQGPEFLTYFQNEAQLEKSRLLSDRFSAERPKGSFSTLEIQRTEQGDSAMYLCASSLAQQGGEKLFFGSGTQLSVL.

The V and J genes are TRBV27 and TRBJ2-6; D is possibly TRBD1 or TRBD2 (5 bases each). From germline, CDR1 is MNHEY and CDR2 SMNVEV (reference sequence). This CDR3 is 14 amino acids long. Trimming took 8 bases from V and 2 from J, leaving 10 bases between them. DNA of the CDR3: TGTGCCAGCTGTAGGGGAGCTGGGGCCAACGTCCTGACTTTC. Encoded protein: CASCRGAGANVLTF.

The sample holds one count of this clonotype. The junction and the germline gene differ at one end; a read error may be behind it. The chain links TRBV6-2 or TRBV6-3 to TRBJ2-3; 8 positions match TRBD2. CDR3 length: 16 amino acids. Looked up from germline, CDR1 is MNHEY and CDR2 is SVGEGT. CDR3 bases: TGTGCCAGCAGGCCAGAGCGGGAGCATGAGGCAGATGCGCAGTATTTT. This encodes CASRPEREHEADAQYF.

This clonotype was counted at least ten times. The chain links TRBV12-3 or TRBV12-4 to TRBJ2-2, with D perhaps TRBD1 or TRBD2 (5 bases each). Trimming cost V 2 bases and J 4 bases, with 11 bases left between them. The CDR3 contains 15 residues. This chain's CDR3 is CASSLRGDSTGELFF. In nucleotides, the CDR3 is TGTGCCAGCAGTTTACGAGGGGATAGCACCGGGGAGCTGTTTTTT.

CDR3 loop: CASSFPPQGSGNTIYF. CDR3 coding DNA: TGTGCCAGCAGTTTCCCTCCCCAGGGCTCCGGAAACACCATATATTTT. The chain joins TRBV28 to TRBJ1-3, with a weak D call TRBD1 (5 bases). CDR1 is MDHEN and CDR2 is SYDVKM in the germline V gene. The CDR3 covers 16 residues. V was shortened by 3 bases and J by 4 bases, with 16 bases between the two germline ends.

The chain combines TRBV14 with TRBJ2-7; D may be TRBD2 (5 bases). The germline V and J ends were trimmed by 1 base and 3 bases, with 10 bases remaining between them. The germline V gene encodes CDR1 SGHDN and CDR2 FVKESK. This CDR3 is built from 14 residues. The CDR3: CASSQVGAGYEQYF. As DNA, the CDR3 is TGTGCCAGCAGCCAAGTAGGTGCGGGCTACGAGCAGTACTTC.

The chain links TRBV20-1 to TRBJ2-3, with TRBD2 matching over 7 bases. There are 16 residues in the CDR3. The V segment lost 6 bases and the J segment 4 bases; nucleotides outside the gene matches: 16. Germline-derived CDR1 and CDR2 are DFQATT and SNEGSKA (reference sequence). CDR3 protein: CSALLVARESPDTQYF. CDR3 bases: TGCAGTGCCCTATTGGTGGCGCGGGAGAGCCCAGATACGCAGTATTTT.

This clonotype was counted only a few times. The CDR3 sequence is CASSIVYRVAGELFF. The CDR3 bases are TGTGCCAGCAGCATAGTATACCGGGTAGCCGGGGAGCTGTTTTTT. The chain links TRBV7-9 to TRBJ2-2; D not resolved. Trimming removed 5 bases from V and 6 bases from J, with 16 bases in between. This CDR3 spans 15 amino acids. Looked up from germline, CDR1 is SEHNR and CDR2 is FQNEAQ (reference sequence).

The gene calls are TRBV29-1 and TRBJ2-7, with D uncertain. The CDR3 sequence is 17 residues long. The germline V gene encodes CDR1 SQVTM and CDR2 ANQGSEA. The V end was cut by 6 bases, the J end by 4 bases, with 28 bases between. CDR3 sequence (DNA): TGCAGCGTCAAACAAGACCACCCTAGACTCCTTTTTTACGAGCAGTACTTC. Protein product: CSVKQDHPRLLFYEQYF.